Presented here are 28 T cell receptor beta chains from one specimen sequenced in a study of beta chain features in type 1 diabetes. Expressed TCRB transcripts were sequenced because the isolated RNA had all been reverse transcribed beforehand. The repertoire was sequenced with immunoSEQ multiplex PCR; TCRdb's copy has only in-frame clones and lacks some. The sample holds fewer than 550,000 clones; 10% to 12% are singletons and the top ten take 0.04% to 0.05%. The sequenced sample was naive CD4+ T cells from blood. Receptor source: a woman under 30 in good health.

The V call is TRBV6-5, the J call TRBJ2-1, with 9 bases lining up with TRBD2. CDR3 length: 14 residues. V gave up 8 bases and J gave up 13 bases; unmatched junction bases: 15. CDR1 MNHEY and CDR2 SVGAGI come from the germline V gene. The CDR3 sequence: CASSPGGRAGGQFF. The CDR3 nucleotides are TGTGCCAGCTCCCCTGGCGGGAGGGCCGGTGGACAGTTCTTC.

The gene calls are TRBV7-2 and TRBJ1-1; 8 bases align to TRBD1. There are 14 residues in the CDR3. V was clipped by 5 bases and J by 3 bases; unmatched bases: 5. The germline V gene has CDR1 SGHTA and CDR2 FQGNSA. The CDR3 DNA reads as TGTGCCAGCAGCCCAGGACAGGGATACACTGAAGCTTTCTTT. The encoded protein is CASSPGQGYTEAFF.

The CDR3 coding sequence is TGTGCCAGCGGGGTCCAGGGAGGAGATACTGAAGCTTTCTTT. As protein: CASGVQGGDTEAFF. J is TRBJ1-1 and V is TRBV7-2, with D possibly being TRBD1 (5 bases). The germline V and J ends were trimmed by 8 bases and 5 bases, with 18 bases remaining between them. This CDR3 is built from 14 residues. The germline gives CDR1 SGHTA, CDR2 FQGNSA.

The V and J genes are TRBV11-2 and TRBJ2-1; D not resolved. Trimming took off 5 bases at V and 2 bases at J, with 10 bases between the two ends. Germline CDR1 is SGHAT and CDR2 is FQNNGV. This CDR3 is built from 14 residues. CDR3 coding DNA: TGTGCCAGCAGCCCTAGACGAACCTACAATGAGCAGTTCTTC. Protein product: CASSPRRTYNEQFF.

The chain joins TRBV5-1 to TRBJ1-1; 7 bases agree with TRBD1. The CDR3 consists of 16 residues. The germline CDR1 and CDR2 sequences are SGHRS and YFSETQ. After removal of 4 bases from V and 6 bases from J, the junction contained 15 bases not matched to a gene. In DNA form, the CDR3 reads TGCGCCAGCAGCGTGGATCTTCCCGACAGGGTTGCTGAAGCTTTCTTT. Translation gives CASSVDLPDRVAEAFF.

The CDR3 nucleotides read TGTGCCTGGAATCAGGGGGCTGGGGAGACCCAGTACTTC. It encodes CAWNQGAGETQYF. This rearrangement joins TRBV30 to TRBJ2-5; TRBD1 agrees at 8 bases. The V gene end was trimmed by 4 bases and the J gene end by 5 bases; junction bases not matched to a gene: 6. This CDR3 contains 13 residues. Germline V CDR1 and CDR2: GTSNPN, SVGIG (reference sequence).

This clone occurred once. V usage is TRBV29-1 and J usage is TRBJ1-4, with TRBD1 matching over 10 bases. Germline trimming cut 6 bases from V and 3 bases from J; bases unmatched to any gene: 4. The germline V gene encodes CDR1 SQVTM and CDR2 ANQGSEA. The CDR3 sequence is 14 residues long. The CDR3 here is CSVFGTGANEKLFF. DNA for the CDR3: TGCAGCGTGTTCGGGACAGGGGCTAATGAAAAACTGTTTTTT.

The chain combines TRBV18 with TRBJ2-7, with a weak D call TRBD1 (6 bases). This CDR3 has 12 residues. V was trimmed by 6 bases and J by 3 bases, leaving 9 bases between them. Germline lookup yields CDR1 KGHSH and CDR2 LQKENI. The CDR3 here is CASSSQGYEQYF. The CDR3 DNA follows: TGTGCCAGCTCGTCACAGGGCTACGAGCAGTACTTC.

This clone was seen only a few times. The CDR3 protein is CASSVDSRGYEQYV. CDR3 coding DNA: TGTGCCAGCAGCGTAGATTCCAGGGGATACGAGCAGTACGTC. The chain joins TRBV9 to TRBJ2-7; maybe TRBD1 (6 bases). Trimming left V 0 bases short and J 4 bases short, with 11 bases between. The CDR3 covers 14 residues. Germline V CDR1 and CDR2: SGDLS, YYNGEE.

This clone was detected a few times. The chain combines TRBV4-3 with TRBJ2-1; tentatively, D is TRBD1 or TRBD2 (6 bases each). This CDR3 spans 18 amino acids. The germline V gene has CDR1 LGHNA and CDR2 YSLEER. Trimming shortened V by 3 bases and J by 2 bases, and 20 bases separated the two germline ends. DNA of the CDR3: TGCGCCAGCAGCCAGACTACCGGGGGCTTGTGGCCCTACAATGAGCAGTTCTTC. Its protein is CASSQTTGGLWPYNEQFF.

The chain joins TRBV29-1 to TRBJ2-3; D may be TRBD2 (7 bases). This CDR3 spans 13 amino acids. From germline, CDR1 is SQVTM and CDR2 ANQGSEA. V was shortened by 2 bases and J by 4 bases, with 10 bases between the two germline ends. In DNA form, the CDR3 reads TGCAGCGTTGAAAGGGGGGGATCAGATACGCAGTATTTT. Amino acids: CSVERGGSDTQYF.

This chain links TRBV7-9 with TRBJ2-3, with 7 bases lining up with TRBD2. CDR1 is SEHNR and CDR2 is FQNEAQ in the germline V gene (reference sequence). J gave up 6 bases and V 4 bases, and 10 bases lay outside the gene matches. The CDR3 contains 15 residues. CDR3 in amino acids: CASSSRGTSADTQYF. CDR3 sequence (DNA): TGTGCCAGCAGCTCGCGGGGGACGTCCGCCGATACGCAGTATTTT. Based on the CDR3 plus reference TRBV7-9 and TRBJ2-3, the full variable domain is DTGVSQNPRHKITKRGQNVTFRCDPISEHNRLYWYRQTLGQGPEFLTYFQNEAQLEKSRLLSDRFSAERPKGSFSTLEIQRTEQGDSAMYLCASSSRGTSADTQYFGPGTRLTVL.

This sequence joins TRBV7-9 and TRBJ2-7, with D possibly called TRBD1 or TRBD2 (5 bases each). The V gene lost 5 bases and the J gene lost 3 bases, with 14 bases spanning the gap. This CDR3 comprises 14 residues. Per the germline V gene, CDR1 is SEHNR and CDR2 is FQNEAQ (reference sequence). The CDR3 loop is CASSPSGGDYEQYV. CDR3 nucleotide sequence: TGTGCCAGCAGCCCTAGTGGGGGAGACTACGAGCAGTACGTC.

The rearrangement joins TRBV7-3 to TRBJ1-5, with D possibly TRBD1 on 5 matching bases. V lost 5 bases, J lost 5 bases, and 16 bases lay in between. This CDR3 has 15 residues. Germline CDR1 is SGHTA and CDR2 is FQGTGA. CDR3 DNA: TGTGCCAGCAGCCCCCGCGATAGGGGTTATCAGCCCCAGCATTTT. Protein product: CASSPRDRGYQPQHF.

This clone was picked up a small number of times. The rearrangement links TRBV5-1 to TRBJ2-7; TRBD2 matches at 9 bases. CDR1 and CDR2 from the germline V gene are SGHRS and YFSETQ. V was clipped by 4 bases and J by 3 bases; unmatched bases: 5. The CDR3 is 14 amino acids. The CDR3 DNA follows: TGCGCCAGCAGCCTAGCGGGATTTGGCTACGAGCAGTACTTC. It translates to CASSLAGFGYEQYF.

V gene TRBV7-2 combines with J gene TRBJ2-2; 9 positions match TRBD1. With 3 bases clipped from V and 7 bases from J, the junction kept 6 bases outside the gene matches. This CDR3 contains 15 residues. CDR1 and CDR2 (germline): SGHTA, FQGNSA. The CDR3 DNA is TGTGCCAGCAGCTTCACGGGACAGGGAATCGGGGAGCTGTTTTTT. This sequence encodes CASSFTGQGIGELFF.

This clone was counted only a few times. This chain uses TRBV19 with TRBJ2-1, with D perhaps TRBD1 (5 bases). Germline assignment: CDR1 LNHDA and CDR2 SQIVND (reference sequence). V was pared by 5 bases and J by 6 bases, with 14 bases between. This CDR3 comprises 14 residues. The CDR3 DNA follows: TGTGCCAGTAGTCGAACAGGAACGTTCAATGAGCAGTTCTTC. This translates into CASSRTGTFNEQFF. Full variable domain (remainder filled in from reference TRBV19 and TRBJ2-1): DGGITQSPKYLFRKEGQNVTLSCEQNLNHDAMYWYRQDPGQGLRLIYYSQIVNDFQKGDIAEGYSVSREKKESFPLTVTSAQKNPTAFYLCASSRTGTFNEQFFGPGTRLTVL.

The CDR3 is CASSVSSTGNTIYF. The CDR3 DNA reads as TGTGCCAGCAGCGTATCGAGTACTGGAAACACCATATATTTT. V usage is TRBV9 and J usage is TRBJ1-3; no firm D call. V lost 1 base, J lost 2 bases, and 7 bases lay in between. Germline V gene sequence: CDR1 SGDLS, CDR2 YYNGEE. The CDR3 has 14 residues.

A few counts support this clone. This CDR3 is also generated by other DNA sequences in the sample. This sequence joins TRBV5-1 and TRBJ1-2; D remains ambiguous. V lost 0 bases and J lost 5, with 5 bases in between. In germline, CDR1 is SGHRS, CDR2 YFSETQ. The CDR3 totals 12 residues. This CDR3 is CASSLDAYGYTF. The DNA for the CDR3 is TGCGCCAGCAGCTTGGATGCTTATGGCTACACCTTC.

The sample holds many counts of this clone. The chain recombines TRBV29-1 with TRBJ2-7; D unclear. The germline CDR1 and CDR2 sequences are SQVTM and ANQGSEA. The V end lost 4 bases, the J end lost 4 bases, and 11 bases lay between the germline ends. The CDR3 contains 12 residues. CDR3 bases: TGCAGCGTTGGCCAGGTCCAATACGAGCAGTACTTC. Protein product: CSVGQVQYEQYF.

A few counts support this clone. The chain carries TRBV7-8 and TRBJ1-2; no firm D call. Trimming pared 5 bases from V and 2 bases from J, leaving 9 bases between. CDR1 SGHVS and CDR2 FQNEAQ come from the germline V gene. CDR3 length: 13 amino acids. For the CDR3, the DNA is TGTGCCAGCAGCCGGCGAGGAAACTATGGCTACACCTTC. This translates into CASSRRGNYGYTF.

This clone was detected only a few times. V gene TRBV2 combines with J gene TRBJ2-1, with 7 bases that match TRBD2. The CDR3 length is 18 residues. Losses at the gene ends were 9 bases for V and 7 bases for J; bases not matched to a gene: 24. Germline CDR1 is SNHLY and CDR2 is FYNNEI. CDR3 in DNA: TGTGCCAGAGCCAGTGAACGTTCCGGGACTAATCTTGGTAATGAGCAGTTCTTC. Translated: CARASERSGTNLGNEQFF.

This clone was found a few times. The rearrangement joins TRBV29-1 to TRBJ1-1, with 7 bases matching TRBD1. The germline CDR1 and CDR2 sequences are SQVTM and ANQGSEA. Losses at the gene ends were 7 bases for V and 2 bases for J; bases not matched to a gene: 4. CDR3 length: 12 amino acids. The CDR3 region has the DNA TGCAGCGGGAGGGACAGCAACACTGAAGCTTTCTTT. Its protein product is CSGRDSNTEAFF.

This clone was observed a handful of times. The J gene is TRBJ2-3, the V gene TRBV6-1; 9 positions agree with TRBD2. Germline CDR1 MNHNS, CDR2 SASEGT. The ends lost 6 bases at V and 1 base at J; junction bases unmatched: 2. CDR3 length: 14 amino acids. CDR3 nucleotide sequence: TGTGCCAGCAGGTCTAGCGGGGGCACAGATACGCAGTATTTT. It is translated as CASRSSGGTDTQYF.

The CDR3 DNA reads TGTGCCAGCAGTGTACGACAGAACTATGGCTACACCTTC. Its translation: CASSVRQNYGYTF. The V gene is TRBV25-1, the J gene TRBJ1-2; TRBD1 might be the D (5 bases). Between the trimmed V and J ends, which lost 4 bases and 2 bases, there was a span of 8 bases. CDR3 length: 13 residues. CDR1 and CDR2 from the germline V gene are MGHDK and SYGVNS.

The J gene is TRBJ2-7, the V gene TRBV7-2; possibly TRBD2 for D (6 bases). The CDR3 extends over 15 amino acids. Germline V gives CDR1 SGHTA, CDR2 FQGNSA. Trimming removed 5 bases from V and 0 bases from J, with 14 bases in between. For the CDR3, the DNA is TGTGCCAGCAGCCCACGGGACTCGAGCTCCTACGAGCAGTACTTC. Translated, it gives CASSPRDSSSYEQYF. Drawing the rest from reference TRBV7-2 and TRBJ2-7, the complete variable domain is GAGVSQSPSNKVTEKGKDVELRCDPISGHTALYWYRQSLGQGLEFLIYFQGNSAPDKSGLPSDRFSAERTGGSVSTLTIQRTQQEDSAVYLCASSPRDSSSYEQYFGPGTRLTVT.

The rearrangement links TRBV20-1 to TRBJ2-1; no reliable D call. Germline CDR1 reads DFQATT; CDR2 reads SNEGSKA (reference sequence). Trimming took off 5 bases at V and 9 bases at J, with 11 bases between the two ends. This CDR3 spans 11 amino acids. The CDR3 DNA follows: TGCAGTGCTCGCCGGTCGGCTGAGCAGTTCTTC. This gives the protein CSARRSAEQFF.

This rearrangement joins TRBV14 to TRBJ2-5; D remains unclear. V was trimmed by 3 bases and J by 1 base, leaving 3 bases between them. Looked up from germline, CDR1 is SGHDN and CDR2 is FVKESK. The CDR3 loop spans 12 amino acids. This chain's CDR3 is CASSHTQETQYF. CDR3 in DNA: TGTGCCAGCAGCCATACCCAAGAGACCCAGTACTTC. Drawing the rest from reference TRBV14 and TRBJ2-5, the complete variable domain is EAGVTQFPSHSVIEKGQTVTLRCDPISGHDNLYWYRRVMGKEIKFLLHFVKESKQDESGMPNNRFLAERTGGTYSTLKVQPAELEDSGVYFCASSHTQETQYFGPGTRLLVL.